The 32 T cell receptor beta chains given below trace back to one sample, sequenced in a study of regulatory T cells in long-lasting Graves disease. This sample's time point: persistent/refractory GD, antithyroid drugs over 5 years with positive TRAb. From PBMCs, RNA was extracted and then used to make the TCR library. The TCR beta library used iRepertoire HTBI primers with Arm-PCR amplification of CDR3. TCRdb processed the multiplex PCR reads anew with MiXCR; each CDR3 protein has one entry. There are some 450,000 distinct CDR3 sequences in the sample; about a quarter occur only once, and around 26% lies in the top ten. The material sequenced was peripheral blood mononuclear cells (PBMCs), taken when the disease was refractory, from a patient treated with antithyroid drugs. The receptors were gathered from a female donor with Graves disease.

This clonotype was observed many times. The rearrangement joins TRBV6-5 to TRBJ2-7, with TRBD2 matching 9 bases. This CDR3 has 15 amino acids. Trimming removed 3 bases from V and 2 bases from J; junction bases left unmatched: 5. Germline-derived CDR1 and CDR2 are MNHEY and SVGAGI. The CDR3 region has the DNA TGTGCCAGCAGTTATGGGGTAGCGGGGGCCTACGAGCAGTACTTC. Translated: CASSYGVAGAYEQYF.

There are many counts of this clonotype. This chain links TRBV20-1 with TRBJ1-1; D unresolved. The germline V gene encodes CDR1 DFQATT and CDR2 SNEGSKA (reference sequence). V gave up 4 bases and J gave up 7 bases, with 16 bases separating them. The CDR3 has 13 residues. This CDR3 is CSAKPVVTVEAFF. The CDR3 region has the DNA TGCAGTGCTAAGCCTGTCGTCACGGTTGAAGCTTTCTTT.

This chain joins TRBV7-9 and TRBJ2-7; a weak D match, TRBD2 (6 bases). Germline CDR1 SEHNR, CDR2 FQNEAQ (reference sequence). V was cut by 5 bases and J by 1 base, with 15 bases left in between. The CDR3 contains 15 residues. CDR3 region: CASSHVAANSYEQYF. The CDR3 region has the DNA TGTGCCAGCAGCCACGTAGCGGCTAATTCCTACGAGCAGTACTTC.

This clonotype was seen many times. This chain uses TRBV28 with TRBJ1-2; the D gene is possibly TRBD1 (6 bases). This CDR3 is 14 amino acids long. The germline CDR1 and CDR2 sequences are MDHEN and SYDVKM. The germline V and J ends were trimmed by 5 bases and 8 bases, with 18 bases remaining between them. Written as DNA, the CDR3 is TGTGCCAGCAGTCCACAGGGCGATTTACTGGGCTACACCTTC. Encoded protein: CASSPQGDLLGYTF.

This clonotype was counted a few times. V and J are TRBV2 and TRBJ1-2, with D perhaps matching TRBD1 (5 bases). V lost 4 bases to trimming and J lost 0 bases, with 12 bases between them. From germline, CDR1 is SNHLY and CDR2 FYNNEI. The CDR3 contains 15 residues. In DNA, the CDR3 is TGTGCCAGCAGTGCATTGGACACCCCTAACTATGGCTACACCTTC. Translating gives CASSALDTPNYGYTF.

In its sample, this clonotype was seen many times. The chain carries TRBV28 and TRBJ2-7; 7 positions match TRBD2. The CDR3 spans 18 residues. The J segment lost 5 bases and the V segment lost 4 bases, leaving 20 bases of the junction unmatched. Germline V gives CDR1 MDHEN, CDR2 SYDVKM. CDR3 in amino acids: CASSSISRREEDRNEQYF. CDR3 sequence (DNA): TGTGCCAGCAGTTCTATATCCCGTCGGGAGGAGGATAGAAACGAGCAGTACTTC.

The V gene is TRBV27, the J gene TRBJ1-4, with 8 bases identical to TRBD1. The J segment lost 7 bases and the V segment lost 3 bases, leaving 4 bases of the junction unmatched. Per the germline V gene, CDR1 is MNHEY and CDR2 is SMNVEV (reference sequence). The CDR3 has 14 residues. The CDR3, as DNA: TGTGCCAGCAGTTTCAGGGGGCTCGGTGAAAAACTGTTTTTT. Amino acid sequence: CASSFRGLGEKLFF.

This clonotype was seen only a few times. The chain employs TRBV4-1 and TRBJ1-5; D gene unclear. The CDR3 has 14 residues. V lost 0 bases and J 4 bases, leaving 7 bases between the germline ends. Per germline, CDR1 MGHRA and CDR2 YSYEKL. The CDR3 reads CASSQDSRNQPQHF. The CDR3, as DNA: TGCGCCAGCAGCCAAGATTCACGTAATCAGCCCCAGCATTTT.

CDR3: CASSFPQPRTSGNYEQYF. CDR3 coding DNA: TGTGCCAGCAGCTTCCCGCAGCCTCGGACTAGCGGGAACTACGAGCAGTACTTC. The chain combines TRBV7-2 with TRBJ2-7; TRBD2 matches at 12 bases. From germline, CDR1 is SGHTA and CDR2 FQGNSA. The J segment lost 3 bases and the V segment lost 3 bases, leaving 12 bases of the junction unmatched. The CDR3 has 18 amino acids.

The V gene is TRBV29-1, the J gene TRBJ2-7; D is perhaps TRBD1 or TRBD2 (5 bases each). This CDR3 has 12 residues. Germline CDR1 SQVTM, CDR2 ANQGSEA. Trimming removed 6 bases at V and 1 base at J, with 10 bases between. The CDR3 region is CSVRDGSYEQYF. CDR3 in DNA: TGCAGCGTCCGGGACGGATCCTACGAGCAGTACTTC.

This clonotype was seen at least ten times. V and J are TRBV20-1 and TRBJ2-5, with D tentatively TRBD2 (6 bases). The germline CDR1 and CDR2 sequences are DFQATT and SNEGSKA (reference sequence). The ends were cut back, 0 bases at V and 5 bases at J, with 10 bases in the middle. CDR3 size: 13 residues. CDR3: CSARDGGRETQYF. The DNA for the CDR3 is TGCAGTGCTAGAGATGGAGGGAGGGAGACCCAGTACTTC.

Ten or more counts support this clonotype. The chain links TRBV3-1 to TRBJ1-2; TRBD1 matches at 7 bases. The CDR3 consists of 14 residues. V gave up 2 bases and J gave up 2 bases; unmatched junction bases: 2. Germline values: CDR1 LGHDT, CDR2 YNNKEL (reference sequence). CDR3 protein: CASSQRTGNYGYTF. The DNA for the CDR3 is TGTGCCAGCAGCCAAAGGACAGGAAACTATGGCTACACCTTC.

About this clonotype itself: A read error is possible here, since a much larger clone lies one base away. The V call is TRBV28, the J call TRBJ2-5; TRBD2 matches at 7 bases. V trimming: 6 bases; J trimming: 7 bases; junction bases outside the gene matches: 14. Germline-derived CDR1 and CDR2 are MDHEN and SYDVKM. This CDR3 region has 15 residues. For the CDR3, the DNA is TGTGCCAGCAGGCCCCGGGGGGTGCTAAAAGGGACCCAGTACTTC. It specifies CASRPRGVLKGTQYF.

The sample holds a few counts of this clonotype. V usage is TRBV15 and J usage is TRBJ1-5; D call uncertain. CDR3 size: 13 residues. Per germline, CDR1 LNHNV and CDR2 YYDKDF (reference sequence). V was trimmed by 5 bases and J by 5 bases, leaving 10 bases between them. The CDR3 loop is CATSESRDQPQHF. For the CDR3, the DNA is TGTGCCACCAGCGAGAGTCGGGATCAGCCCCAGCATTTT. The full variable domain, rest sourced from reference TRBV15 and TRBJ1-5, is DAMVIQNPRYQVTQFGKPVTLSCSQTLNHNVMYWYQQKSSQAPKLLFHYYDKDFNNEADTPDNFQSRRPNTSFCFLDIRSPGLGDTAMYLCATSESRDQPQHFGDGTRLSIL.

This clonotype has only a few counts. The chain couples TRBV7-9 to TRBJ2-7, with unresolved D. The ends were cut back, 5 bases at V and 2 bases at J, with 10 bases in the middle. Germline V gene lookup returns CDR1 SEHNR and CDR2 FQNEAQ (reference sequence). The CDR3 is made up of 13 amino acids. CDR3 loop: CASSPDGAYEQYF. The CDR3 DNA sequence: TGTGCCAGCAGCCCCGACGGAGCCTACGAGCAGTACTTC.

This clonotype was observed once. Since a much larger clone is just one base distant, this may be a read error. The chain's CDR3 is CASSLESVEETQYF. The CDR3 DNA sequence: TGTGCCAGCAGCTTAGAATCTGTGGAGGAGACCCAGTACTTC. The chain has TRBV11-2 and TRBJ2-5; D remains ambiguous. This CDR3 has 14 residues. With 0 bases removed from V and 5 bases from J, the gap between germline ends came to 10 bases. CDR1 is SGHAT and CDR2 is FQNNGV in the germline V gene.

CDR3 bases: TGTGCCAGCAGCCAAAGCGGGAACATCTCCTACGAGCAGTACTTC. Translation gives CASSQSGNISYEQYF. The chain links TRBV7-3 to TRBJ2-7; 7 nucleotides align to TRBD2. This CDR3 region has 15 residues. Germline assignment: CDR1 SGHTA and CDR2 FQGTGA. V gave up 5 bases and J gave up 0 bases; unmatched junction bases: 7.

The V call is TRBV6-2 or TRBV6-3, the J call TRBJ2-7, with 9 positions matching TRBD2. Trimming cost V 5 bases and J 5 bases; bases outside gene matches: 7. This CDR3 region has 14 residues. In germline, CDR1 is MNHEY, CDR2 SVGEGT. The CDR3 coding sequence is TGTGCCAGCAGTGGTAGCGGGAGCTTCGACGAGCAGTACTTC. Its translation is CASSGSGSFDEQYF.

This clonotype was seen repeatedly, ten times or more. The gene calls are TRBV7-8 and TRBJ2-5; D is possibly TRBD1 or TRBD2 (5 bases each). CDR1 is SGHVS, CDR2 FQNEAQ, per germline. V lost 3 bases, J lost 7 bases, and 21 bases lay in between. This CDR3 has 16 residues. The CDR3 DNA reads TGTGCCAGCAGCTTTCTTGTTGCTAGCACTAGGGGGACCCAGTACTTC. Its protein is CASSFLVASTRGTQYF.

This clonotype was found a few times. The chain recombines TRBV18 with TRBJ2-7, with D possibly matching TRBD1 (5 bases). The germline gives CDR1 KGHSH, CDR2 LQKENI. V was cut by 6 bases and J by 0 bases, with 15 bases left in between. The CDR3 length is 15 residues. The CDR3 DNA reads TGTGCCAGCTCTGAACAGGACCTGAGCTCCTACGAGCAGTACTTC. It codes for CASSEQDLSSYEQYF.

This clonotype was seen at least ten times. The gene calls are TRBV28 and TRBJ2-7; TRBD2 matches at 10 bases. This CDR3 is 15 amino acids long. Germline CDR1 MDHEN, CDR2 SYDVKM. Losses at the gene ends were 5 bases for V and 5 bases for J; bases not matched to a gene: 9. This chain's CDR3 is CASSPPGLAGDEQYF. CDR3 in DNA: TGTGCCAGCAGTCCCCCGGGGCTAGCGGGAGACGAGCAGTACTTC.

This clonotype turned up a few times. The rearrangement uses TRBV6-1 and TRBJ2-7; 7 bases map to TRBD2. Germline CDR1 is MNHNS and CDR2 is SASEGT. This CDR3 region has 16 residues. V shed 7 bases and J 2 bases; nucleotides not matched to a gene: 14. The CDR3 region is CASTPLGGLRTYEQYF. Here the CDR3 DNA reads TGTGCCAGCACTCCCCTCGGGGGACTAAGGACCTACGAGCAGTACTTC.

There are a few counts of this clonotype. This sequence joins TRBV7-2 and TRBJ1-4; D call uncertain. Between the trimmed V and J ends, which lost 8 bases and 5 bases, there was a span of 12 bases. The CDR3 is made up of 13 amino acids. From germline, CDR1 is SGHTA and CDR2 FQGNSA. CDR3 region: CASGRRPNEKLFF. CDR3 sequence (DNA): TGTGCCAGCGGCAGACGGCCGAATGAAAAACTGTTTTTT. The full variable domain, with the rest looked up from reference TRBV7-2 and TRBJ1-4, is GAGVSQSPSNKVTEKGKDVELRCDPISGHTALYWYRQSLGQGLEFLIYFQGNSAPDKSGLPSDRFSAERTGGSVSTLTIQRTQQEDSAVYLCASGRRPNEKLFFGSGTQLSVL.

The V and J genes are TRBV29-1 and TRBJ1-1; D not resolved. The CDR3 sequence is 13 residues long. V was clipped by 4 bases and J by 3 bases, with 12 bases between them. Per the germline V gene, CDR1 is SQVTM and CDR2 is ANQGSEA. The CDR3 loop is CSVAWQAYTEAFF. The CDR3, as DNA: TGCAGCGTTGCCTGGCAAGCGTACACTGAAGCTTTCTTT.

This clonotype was detected ten times or more. CDR3 DNA sequence: TGTGCCAGCAGCGCAGGGGGCTTAGGCGAGCAGTACTTC. It encodes CASSAGGLGEQYF. The chain combines TRBV2 with TRBJ2-7; TRBD1 aligns across 8 bases. The CDR3 has 13 amino acids. Germline V CDR1 and CDR2: SNHLY, FYNNEI. The junction had 7 bases not matched to a gene; V was cut back by 6 bases and J by 6 bases.

In this sample, this clonotype turned up once. Since a much larger clone is just one base distant, this may be a read error. This likely comes from a read error, as the CDR3 has no conserved phenylalanine or tryptophan at its end. The chain carries TRBV2 and TRBJ1-1; D possibly corresponds to TRBD1 (6 bases). Germline V gene data show CDR1 as SNHLY and CDR2 as FYNNEI. This CDR3 spans 14 amino acids. The germline V and J ends were trimmed by 5 bases and 0 bases, with 10 bases remaining between them. CDR3 in DNA: TGTGCCAGCAGTCCACAGGGTTTGAACACTGAAGCTTTCCTT. This codes for CASSPQGLNTEAFL.

This clonotype was seen at least ten times. The rearrangement joins TRBV10-3 to TRBJ2-5, with TRBD2 matching 9 bases. V was clipped by 9 bases and J by 2 bases; unmatched bases: 1. Germline V CDR1 and CDR2: ENHRY, SYGVKD. CDR3 length equals 12 residues. Here the CDR3 reads CAMSGGQETQYF. The CDR3 DNA sequence: TGTGCCATGAGCGGGGGGCAAGAGACCCAGTACTTC.

The sample holds many counts of this clonotype. The genes are TRBV12-3 or TRBV12-4 and TRBJ1-1, with 7 positions matching TRBD1. The CDR3 sequence is 12 residues long. The ends lost 5 bases at V and 4 bases at J; junction bases unmatched: 1. The DNA of the CDR3 is TGTGCCAGCAGTAGGACAGGCACTGAAGCTTTCTTT. Translation: CASSRTGTEAFF.

This clonotype showed up many times. The chain uses TRBV27 and TRBJ2-5; 8 bases align to TRBD1. V lost 1 base, J lost 5 bases, and 6 bases stayed unmatched. Per germline, CDR1 MNHEY and CDR2 SMNVEV (reference sequence). The CDR3 consists of 15 residues. CDR3 nucleotides: TGTGCCAGCAGTTTATGGGGCAGGGGGCACGAGACCCAGTACTTC. Protein product: CASSLWGRGHETQYF.

This clonotype was found many times. This sequence joins TRBV7-7 and TRBJ2-7; D is possibly TRBD2 (6 bases). Deletions cut 1 base from V and 5 bases from J, with 9 bases between. Per germline, CDR1 SSHAT and CDR2 FNYEAQ (reference sequence). This CDR3 has 13 amino acids. This chain's CDR3 is CASSLGPGDEQYF. DNA for the CDR3: TGTGCCAGCAGCTTAGGGCCGGGGGACGAGCAGTACTTC.

V and J are TRBV5-1 and TRBJ2-2, with TRBD2 matching over 11 bases. The CDR3 is made up of 16 amino acids. Germline loops: CDR1 SGHRS, CDR2 YFSETQ. The V gene end was trimmed by 3 bases and the J gene end by 7 bases; junction bases not matched to a gene: 8. The CDR3 region has the DNA TGCGCCAGCAGCTGGGCACTAGCGGGAGTTAGCGGGGAGCTGTTTTTT. Translated, it gives CASSWALAGVSGELFF. The full variable domain, with the rest looked up from reference TRBV5-1 and TRBJ2-2, is KAGVTQTPRYLIKTRGQQVTLSCSPISGHRSVSWYQQTPGQGLQFLFEYFSETQRNKGNFPGRFSGRQFSNSRSEMNVSTLELGDSALYLCASSWALAGVSGELFFGEGSRLTVL.

This chain joins TRBV27 and TRBJ2-7; D uncertain. Trimming took off 6 bases at V and 5 bases at J, with 14 bases between the two ends. The CDR3 spans 13 residues. Germline V gene data show CDR1 as MNHEY and CDR2 as SMNVEV (reference sequence). CDR3: CASSPKVYNEQYF. The CDR3 region has the DNA TGTGCCAGCAGCCCAAAGGTCTACAACGAGCAGTACTTC.